What follows is one TCR beta chain and its context. The data are from a study of blood T cell repertoires in COVID-19. The table came from immunoSEQ multiplex PCR; TCRdb's copy has only in-frame clones and leaves some out. The sample has some 200,000 clones, 80% to 90% seen once. Germline-derived CDR1 and CDR2 are MNHEY and SVGAGI. V dropped 2 bases and J dropped 0 bases, with 9 bases sitting between them. CDR3 length: 15 residues. The clonotype comes from a man younger than 30 with acute COVID-19. The chain is built from TRBV6-5 and TRBJ2-3; no clear D. The sample comprised PBMCs or T cells enriched from blood (not recorded which). CDR3 bases: TGTGCCAGCAGTTACGTTGCGACAAGCACAGATACGCAGTATTTT. Its translation is CASSYVATSTDTQYF.